These 20 T cell receptor beta chains came from one sample sequenced in a study of post-analysis software for immune sequencing data. Whole-study results and caveats: A few TRBV segments, TRBV5-6, TRBV5-1 and TRBV20-1 among them, were found more frequent in patients than controls.

Each TCR beta cDNA library carried unique molecular identifiers. MiXCR, run by TCRdb on the PCR reads, gives a single entry per CDR3 protein. The sample comprises about 820,000 distinct CDR3 sequences, around 50% of which are singletons, and approximately 4.2% rests with the top ten. The antigens of these receptors remain unknown. Sequencing used blood. The receptors originated from a girl between 5 and 17 years old with multiple sclerosis.

This clonotype was seen a handful of times. The genes are TRBV2 and TRBJ2-1; the D call may be TRBD1 or TRBD2 (5 bases each). Germline lookup yields CDR1 SNHLY and CDR2 FYNNEI. The germline V and J ends were trimmed by 6 bases and 13 bases, with 19 bases remaining between them. The CDR3 loop spans 13 amino acids. The CDR3 coding sequence is TGTGCCAGCAGCTCCGGGACGCCCGAAAATCAGTTCTTC. Protein product: CASSSGTPENQFF.

V and J are TRBV20-1 and TRBJ1-2; 9 nucleotides align to TRBD1. Germline CDR1 DFQATT, CDR2 SNEGSKA (reference sequence). CDR3 length equals 16 residues. V was pared by 5 bases and J by 0 bases, with 10 bases of the junction left unmatched. CDR3 amino acids: CSAFGRGQGPNYGYTF. The CDR3, as DNA: TGCAGTGCTTTTGGGAGGGGACAGGGCCCTAACTATGGCTACACCTTC.

This clonotype was picked up a small number of times. The J gene is TRBJ1-2, the V gene TRBV20-1, with TRBD1 identical over 10 bases. The trim removed 5 bases at V and 8 bases at J, leaving 2 bases unmatched. Germline-derived CDR1 and CDR2 are DFQATT and SNEGSKA (reference sequence). The CDR3 is 11 residues long. CDR3 sequence: CSARQGAGYTF. Written as DNA, the CDR3 is TGCAGTGCTCGACAGGGGGCCGGCTACACCTTC.

J is TRBJ2-7 and V is TRBV20-1, with a tentative D call TRBD2 (6 bases). The CDR3 has 16 residues. V was shortened by 3 bases and J by 1 base, with 19 bases between the two germline ends. The V gene's germline CDR1 is DFQATT and CDR2 SNEGSKA (reference sequence). The CDR3 protein is CSASPRRGGISYEQYF. DNA for the CDR3: TGCAGTGCTAGTCCCCGGCGTGGCGGGATTTCCTACGAGCAGTACTTC.

This clonotype was observed a handful of times. This chain connects TRBV29-1 to TRBJ1-2; the match to TRBD1 covers 7 bases. Germline V gene lookup returns CDR1 SQVTM and CDR2 ANQGSEA. CDR3 size: 11 residues. The V gene end was trimmed by 7 bases and the J gene end by 2 bases; junction bases not matched to a gene: 1. The DNA for the CDR3 is TGCAGCGCGGGACAGAACTATGGCTACACCTTC. This sequence encodes CSAGQNYGYTF.

With regard to this clonotype: A junction boundary mismatches the germline segment, possibly from a read error. V usage is TRBV20-1 and J usage is TRBJ1-2; D gene ambiguous. Germline CDR1 is DFQATT and CDR2 is SNEGSKA (reference sequence). This CDR3 has 13 amino acids. DNA for the CDR3: TGCAGTGCTAGAGAGATGGAAAACTCTGGCTACACCTTC. Its protein product is CSAREMENSGYTF.

The chain couples TRBV15 to TRBJ2-5; 9 bases are a match to TRBD1. Germline CDR1 reads LNHNV; CDR2 reads YYDKDF (reference sequence). J lost 2 bases, V lost 5 bases, and 3 bases had no gene match. The CDR3 is 14 residues long. CDR3 bases: TGTGCCACCAGCCCGGGACAGGGACAAGAGACCCAGTACTTC. Translation gives CATSPGQGQETQYF.

J is TRBJ2-1 and V is TRBV29-1; maybe TRBD2 (5 bases). The V and J ends lost 4 bases and 0 bases respectively, with 13 bases between them. Germline V CDR1 and CDR2: SQVTM, ANQGSEA. The CDR3 extends over 15 amino acids. CDR3 sequence (DNA): TGCAGCGTTGTCGGCGGAGGCATCTCCTACAATGAGCAGTTCTTC. Its translation is CSVVGGGISYNEQFF.

V gene TRBV20-1 combines with J gene TRBJ2-4; 10 positions agree with TRBD2. The last part of the DNA fits TRBJ2-7 better; the J call may be wrong. Per germline, CDR1 DFQATT and CDR2 SNEGSKA (reference sequence). The CDR3 covers 15 residues. The CDR3: CSARDGRTSGYEQYF. The CDR3 nucleotides are TGCAGTGCTAGAGATGGGCGGACTAGCGGTTACGAGCAGTACTTC.

The gene calls are TRBV3-1 and TRBJ2-5, with D perhaps given as TRBD1 or TRBD2 (5 bases each). Trimming shortened V by 3 bases and J by 11 bases, and 16 bases separated the two germline ends. The germline V gene encodes CDR1 LGHDT and CDR2 YNNKEL (reference sequence). The CDR3 has 13 amino acids. CDR3 DNA: TGTGCCAGCAGCCAGGCCCGATTGGGGGAGCAGTACTTC. Translating it yields CASSQARLGEQYF.

This rearrangement joins TRBV7-9 to TRBJ2-7; D possibly uses TRBD1 or TRBD2 (7 bases each). The CDR3 loop spans 15 amino acids. The V gene's germline CDR1 is SEHNR and CDR2 FQNEAQ (reference sequence). V gave up 3 bases and J gave up 0 bases, with 12 bases separating them. CDR3 nucleotide sequence: TGTGCCAGCAGCTTTGACAGGGAGGGCTCCTACGAGCAGTACTTC. This gives the protein CASSFDREGSYEQYF.

As for this clonotype: An end of the junction does not agree with germline; a read error may underlie this. The chain employs TRBV7-9 and TRBJ2-6; D might be TRBD1 (5 bases). The CDR3 consists of 18 residues. Germline assignment: CDR1 SEHNR and CDR2 FQNEAQ (reference sequence). The CDR3 DNA reads as TGTGCCAGCAGCCCAGAGACACCTATCACCTCTGGGGCCAACGCCCTGACTTTC. Protein: CASSPETPITSGANALTF.

The chain links TRBV29-1 to TRBJ1-2, with D uncertain. The germline CDR1 and CDR2 sequences are SQVTM and ANQGSEA. The germline V and J ends were trimmed by 6 bases and 1 base, with 18 bases remaining between them. The CDR3 length is 15 residues. CDR3 protein: CSVGVLGGGNYGYTF. The CDR3 DNA reads TGCAGCGTAGGAGTGCTAGGCGGCGGTAACTATGGCTACACCTTC. Together with reference TRBV29-1 and TRBJ1-2, the CDR3 gives the full variable domain: SAVISQKPSRDICQRGTSLTIQCQVDSQVTMMFWYRQQPGQSLTLIATANQGSEATYESGFVIDKFPISRPNLTFSTLTVSNMSPEDSSIYLCSVGVLGGGNYGYTFGSGTRLTVV.

The chain employs TRBV6-1 and TRBJ2-3; D is undetermined. V lost 0 bases to trimming and J lost 5 bases, with 6 bases between them. This CDR3 region has 13 residues. Germline-derived CDR1 and CDR2 are MNHNS and SASEGT. The CDR3 here is CASSEALRDTQYF. The CDR3 bases are TGTGCCAGCAGTGAAGCGCTTCGAGATACGCAGTATTTT.

The chain is built from TRBV9 and TRBJ2-3; the match to TRBD1 covers 12 bases. Per the germline V gene, CDR1 is SGDLS and CDR2 is YYNGEE. The length of the CDR3 is 18 residues. V lost 4 bases and J lost 2; bases outside the gene matches: 11. The CDR3 region has the DNA TGTGCCAGCAGCAGACCGGGACAGGGGGCCCTTATCACAGATACGCAGTATTTT. Amino acids: CASSRPGQGALITDTQYF.

The table lists this clonotype with a few counts. The rearrangement uses TRBV29-1 and TRBJ2-1; no firm D call. CDR3 length: 14 amino acids. The germline gives CDR1 SQVTM, CDR2 ANQGSEA. V lost 1 base, J lost 4 bases, and 11 bases lay in between. CDR3 in DNA: TGCAGCGTTGAAGTCGGGCAGAGTTACAATGAGCAGTTCTTC. Amino acids: CSVEVGQSYNEQFF.

This clonotype has a handful of counts. The gene calls are TRBV20-1 and TRBJ2-5, with 14 bases that match TRBD2. Germline V CDR1 and CDR2: DFQATT, SNEGSKA (reference sequence). The CDR3 contains 15 residues. The V and J ends lost 3 bases and 5 bases, in that order; junction bases with no gene match: 5. The CDR3 coding sequence is TGCAGTGCTAGCGGGACTAGCGGGAGTAGGGAGACCCAGTACTTC. The encoded protein is CSASGTSGSRETQYF.

This rearrangement joins TRBV12-3 or TRBV12-4 to TRBJ2-7; D is unresolved. The V gene lost 0 bases and the J gene lost 3 bases, with 15 bases spanning the gap. The CDR3 sequence is 16 residues long. CDR3 loop: CASSLARKVWDYEQYF. Here the CDR3 DNA reads TGTGCCAGCAGTTTAGCTCGCAAGGTGTGGGACTACGAGCAGTACTTC.

This chain links TRBV4-2 with TRBJ1-1; D is unclear. V shed 0 bases and J shed 1 base, with 24 bases lying between them. The germline CDR1 and CDR2 sequences are LGHNA and YNFKEQ. This CDR3 contains 20 residues. The DNA for the CDR3 is TGTGCCAGCAGCCAAGATCCCCCTGGACCGCCGACCGACGCGAACACTGAAGCTTTCTTT. Amino acid sequence: CASSQDPPGPPTDANTEAFF.

The chain uses TRBV20-1 and TRBJ1-1; tentatively, D is TRBD1 (5 bases). This CDR3 region has 18 residues. Germline V CDR1 and CDR2: DFQATT, SNEGSKA (reference sequence). Trimming pared 1 base from V and 5 bases from J, leaving 26 bases between. In nucleotides, the CDR3 is TGCAGTGCTAGAGGGGTGTCGGAAACCGACTCCGGGGCAACTGAAGCTTTCTTT. It is translated as CSARGVSETDSGATEAFF.